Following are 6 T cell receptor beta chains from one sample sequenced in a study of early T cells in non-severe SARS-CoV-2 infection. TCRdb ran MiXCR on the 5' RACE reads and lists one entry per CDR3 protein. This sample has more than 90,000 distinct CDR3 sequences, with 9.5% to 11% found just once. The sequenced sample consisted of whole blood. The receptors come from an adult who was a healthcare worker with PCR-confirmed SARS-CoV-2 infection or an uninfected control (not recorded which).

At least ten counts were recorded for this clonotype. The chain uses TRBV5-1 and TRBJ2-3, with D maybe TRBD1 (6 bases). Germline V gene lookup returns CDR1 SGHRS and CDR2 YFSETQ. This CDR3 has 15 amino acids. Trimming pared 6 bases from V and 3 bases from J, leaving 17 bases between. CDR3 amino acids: CASKVAGDKTDTQYF. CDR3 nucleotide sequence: TGCGCCAGCAAAGTCGCAGGGGATAAAACAGATACGCAGTATTTT. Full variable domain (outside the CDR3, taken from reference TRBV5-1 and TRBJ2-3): KAGVTQTPRYLIKTRGQQVTLSCSPISGHRSVSWYQQTPGQGLQFLFEYFSETQRNKGNFPGRFSGRQFSNSRSEMNVSTLELGDSALYLCASKVAGDKTDTQYFGPGTRLTVL.

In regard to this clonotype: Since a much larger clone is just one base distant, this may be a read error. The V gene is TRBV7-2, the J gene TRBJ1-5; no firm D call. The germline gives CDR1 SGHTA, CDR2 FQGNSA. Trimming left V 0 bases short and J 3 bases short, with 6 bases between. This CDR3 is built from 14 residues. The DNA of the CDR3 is TGTGCCAGCAGCTTAGCCAGCCTCAATCAGCCCCAGCATTTT. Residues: CASSLASLNQPQHF. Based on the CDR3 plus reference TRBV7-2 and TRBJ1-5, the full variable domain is GAGVSQSPSNKVTEKGKDVELRCDPISGHTALYWYRQSLGQGLEFLIYFQGNSAPDKSGLPSDRFSAERTGGSVSTLTIQRTQQEDSAVYLCASSLASLNQPQHFGDGTRLSIL.

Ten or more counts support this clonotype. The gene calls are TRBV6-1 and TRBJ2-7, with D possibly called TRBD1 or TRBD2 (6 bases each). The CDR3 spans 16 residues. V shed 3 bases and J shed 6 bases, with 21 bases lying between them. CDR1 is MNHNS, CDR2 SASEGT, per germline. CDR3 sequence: CASSDRPGTGGGEQYF. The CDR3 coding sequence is TGTGCCAGCAGTGATCGGCCCGGGACTGGGGGCGGCGAGCAGTACTTC.

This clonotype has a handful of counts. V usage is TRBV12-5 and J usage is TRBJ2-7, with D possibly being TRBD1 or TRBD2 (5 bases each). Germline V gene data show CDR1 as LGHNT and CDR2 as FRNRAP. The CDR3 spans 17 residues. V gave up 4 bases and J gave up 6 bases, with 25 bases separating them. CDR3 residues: CASGWGYWGPPPSEQYF. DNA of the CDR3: TGTGCTAGTGGTTGGGGGTATTGGGGCCCTCCTCCGAGCGAGCAGTACTTC.

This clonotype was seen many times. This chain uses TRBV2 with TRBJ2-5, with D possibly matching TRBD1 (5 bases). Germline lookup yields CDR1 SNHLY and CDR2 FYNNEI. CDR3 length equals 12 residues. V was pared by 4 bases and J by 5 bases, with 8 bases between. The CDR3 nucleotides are TGTGCCAGCAGTGCCGACAGCGAGACCCAGTACTTC. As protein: CASSADSETQYF.

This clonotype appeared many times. Written as DNA, the CDR3 is TGCGCCAGCAGCTCCCTAGCGGGGGGGACCTACAATGAGCAGTTCTTC. Translating it yields CASSSLAGGTYNEQFF. The chain uses TRBV5-1 and TRBJ2-1, with 12 bases aligning to TRBD2. The CDR3 loop spans 16 amino acids. Germline V gene data show CDR1 as SGHRS and CDR2 as YFSETQ. With 3 bases clipped from V and 2 bases from J, the junction kept 3 bases outside the gene matches.